The 9 T cell receptor beta chains presented below share a single source sample, sequenced in a study of response to subunit inactivated influenza vaccine. TCRdb re-called the RT-PCR reads with MiXCR, one entry per CDR3 protein. Among 500,000 to 550,000 distinct CDR3 sequences listed, 6% to 9% were seen once. Material: PBMCs from blood, obtained roughly 24 months after vaccination. The source of these receptors is a man aged 50 to 75 who received an inactivated influenza vaccine.

This clonotype was detected ten times or more. This chain links TRBV20-1 with TRBJ2-1; 8 bases fit TRBD2. With 4 bases clipped from V and 6 bases from J, the junction kept 14 bases outside the gene matches. The CDR3 runs to 16 residues. Germline CDR1 reads DFQATT; CDR2 reads SNEGSKA (reference sequence). Here the CDR3 DNA reads TGCAGTGCTAACCCTTCGGGGGGGGCCTTCGGCAATGAGCAGTTCTTC. This translates into CSANPSGGAFGNEQFF.

This clonotype was counted ten times or more. The rearrangement joins TRBV4-3 to TRBJ2-1, with TRBD1 identical over 8 bases. V was pared by 4 bases and J by 1 base, with 3 bases of the junction left unmatched. Germline loops: CDR1 LGHNA, CDR2 YSLEER. The CDR3 loop spans 15 amino acids. DNA of the CDR3: TGCGCCAGCAGCCCGTGGACAGGGTCCTACAATGAGCAGTTCTTC. Amino acids: CASSPWTGSYNEQFF.

There are many counts of this clonotype. The chain uses TRBV5-1 and TRBJ2-7, with D uncertain. The germline V gene encodes CDR1 SGHRS and CDR2 YFSETQ. The CDR3 sequence is 15 residues long. V was clipped by 0 bases and J by 1 base, with 11 bases between them. CDR3 region: CASSLGYLGSYEQYF. DNA for the CDR3: TGCGCCAGCAGCTTGGGGTACCTCGGTTCCTACGAGCAGTACTTC.

This clonotype was detected only a few times. The rearrangement uses TRBV6-1 and TRBJ1-2, with 9 bases matching TRBD1. The V and J ends lost 6 bases and 4 bases, in that order; junction bases with no gene match: 9. This CDR3 contains 15 residues. Per germline, CDR1 MNHNS and CDR2 SASEGT. The CDR3 nucleotides are TGTGCCAGCAGCGAACCGGGACAGGGACTCTATGGCTACACCTTC. This gives the protein CASSEPGQGLYGYTF.

This clonotype has more than one count but fewer than ten. The chain joins TRBV6-1 to TRBJ1-2, with D unclear. The CDR3 consists of 13 residues. V shed 7 bases and J shed 2 bases, with 11 bases lying between them. Looked up from germline, CDR1 is MNHNS and CDR2 is SASEGT. The CDR3 DNA reads as TGTGCCAGCACCGGCGGAGACAACTATGGCTACACCTTC. Protein: CASTGGDNYGYTF.

There are many counts of this clonotype. The chain has TRBV7-9 and TRBJ2-7; 10 positions match TRBD2. CDR1 is SEHNR and CDR2 is FQNEAQ in the germline V gene (reference sequence). Germline trimming cut 5 bases from V and 2 bases from J; bases unmatched to any gene: 15. The CDR3 runs to 18 residues. In nucleotides, the CDR3 is TGTGCCAGCAGCGTAGTCCCTGCTAGCGGGAGTTCCCCCTACGAGCAGTACTTC. Protein product: CASSVVPASGSSPYEQYF.

This clonotype was seen repeatedly, ten times or more. This chain joins TRBV10-3 and TRBJ2-7, with 7 bases identical to TRBD1. The germline V gene encodes CDR1 ENHRY and CDR2 SYGVKD. The trim removed 6 bases at V and 4 bases at J, leaving 6 bases unmatched. The CDR3 length is 13 residues. This chain's CDR3 is CAIRGDSPYEQYF. CDR3 nucleotides: TGTGCCATCAGGGGGGACAGTCCGTACGAGCAGTACTTC.

The chain has TRBV14 and TRBJ2-1; unclear D gene. Between the trimmed V and J ends, which lost 2 bases and 8 bases, there was a span of 4 bases. The CDR3 contains 11 residues. Germline V gene data show CDR1 as SGHDN and CDR2 as FVKESK. CDR3 coding DNA: TGTGCCAGCAGCCAAATGGATGAGCAGTTCTTC. Protein product: CASSQMDEQFF.

This clonotype was seen at least ten times. The chain links TRBV20-1 to TRBJ2-7; D might be TRBD1 (6 bases). The CDR3 loop spans 14 amino acids. Germline V gene sequence: CDR1 DFQATT, CDR2 SNEGSKA (reference sequence). V lost 0 bases to trimming and J lost 5 bases, with 14 bases between them. This chain's CDR3 is CSARDTGQGNEQYF. CDR3 coding DNA: TGCAGTGCTAGAGATACCGGGCAGGGGAACGAGCAGTACTTC.